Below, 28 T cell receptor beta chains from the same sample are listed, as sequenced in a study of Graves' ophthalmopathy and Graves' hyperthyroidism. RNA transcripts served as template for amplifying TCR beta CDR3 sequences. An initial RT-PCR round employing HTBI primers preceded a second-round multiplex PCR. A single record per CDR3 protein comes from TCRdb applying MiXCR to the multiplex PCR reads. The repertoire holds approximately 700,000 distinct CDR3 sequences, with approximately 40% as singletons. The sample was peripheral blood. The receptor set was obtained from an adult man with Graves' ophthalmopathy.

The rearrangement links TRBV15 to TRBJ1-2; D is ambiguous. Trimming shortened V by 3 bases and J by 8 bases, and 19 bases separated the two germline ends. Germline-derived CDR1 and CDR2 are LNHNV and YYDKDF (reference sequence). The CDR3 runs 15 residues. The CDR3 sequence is CATSSTAGRHAGYTF. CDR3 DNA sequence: TGTGCCACCAGCAGCACGGCCGGGCGACATGCCGGCTACACCTTC.

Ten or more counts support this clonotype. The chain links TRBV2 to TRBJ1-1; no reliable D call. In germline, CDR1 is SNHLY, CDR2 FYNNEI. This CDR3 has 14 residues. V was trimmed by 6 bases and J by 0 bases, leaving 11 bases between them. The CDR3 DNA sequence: TGTGCCAGCAGGGCAGAAGTCATGAACACTGAAGCTTTCTTT. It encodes CASRAEVMNTEAFF.

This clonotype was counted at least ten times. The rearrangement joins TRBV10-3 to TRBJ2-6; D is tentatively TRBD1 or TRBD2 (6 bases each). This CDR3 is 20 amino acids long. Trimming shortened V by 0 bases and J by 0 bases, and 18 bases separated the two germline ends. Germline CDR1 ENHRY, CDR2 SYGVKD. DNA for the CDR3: TGTGCCATCAGTGAGTCGACAGGAGGGAGAACGTCCTCTGGGGCCAACGTCCTGACTTTC. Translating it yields CAISESTGGRTSSGANVLTF.

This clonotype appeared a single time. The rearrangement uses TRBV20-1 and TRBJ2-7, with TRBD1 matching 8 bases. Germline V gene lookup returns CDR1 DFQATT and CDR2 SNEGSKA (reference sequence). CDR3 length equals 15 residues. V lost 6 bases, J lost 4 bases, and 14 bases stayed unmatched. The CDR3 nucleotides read TGCAGTGCGACAGGGGACGAAGGGACCCATTACGAGCAGTACTTC. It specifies CSATGDEGTHYEQYF.

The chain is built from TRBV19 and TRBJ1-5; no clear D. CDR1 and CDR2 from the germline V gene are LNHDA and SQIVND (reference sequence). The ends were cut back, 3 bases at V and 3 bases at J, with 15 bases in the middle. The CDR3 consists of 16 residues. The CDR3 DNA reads TGTGCCAGTAGTATTCCCCACGGGCAGGTCAATCAGCCCCAGCATTTT. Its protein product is CASSIPHGQVNQPQHF.

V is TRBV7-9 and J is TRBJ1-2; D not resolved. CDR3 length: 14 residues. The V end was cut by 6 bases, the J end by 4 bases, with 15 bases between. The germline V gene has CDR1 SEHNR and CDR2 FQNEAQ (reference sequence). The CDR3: CASSRQGPSYGYTF. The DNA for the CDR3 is TGTGCCAGCAGTCGCCAAGGCCCCTCCTATGGCTACACCTTC.

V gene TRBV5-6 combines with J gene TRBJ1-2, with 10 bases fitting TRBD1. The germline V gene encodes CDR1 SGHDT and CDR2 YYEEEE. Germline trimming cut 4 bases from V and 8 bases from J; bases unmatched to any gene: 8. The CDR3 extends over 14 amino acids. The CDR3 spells CASSQTGGTGGYTF. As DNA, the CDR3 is TGTGCCAGCAGCCAGACAGGGGGCACGGGAGGCTACACCTTC.

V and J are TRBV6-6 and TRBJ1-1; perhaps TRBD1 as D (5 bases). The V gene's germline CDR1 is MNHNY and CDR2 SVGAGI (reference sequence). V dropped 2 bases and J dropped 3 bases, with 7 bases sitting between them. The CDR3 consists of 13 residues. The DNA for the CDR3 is TGTGCCAGCAGTTACAGCAGGGACACTGAAGCTTTCTTT. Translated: CASSYSRDTEAFF.

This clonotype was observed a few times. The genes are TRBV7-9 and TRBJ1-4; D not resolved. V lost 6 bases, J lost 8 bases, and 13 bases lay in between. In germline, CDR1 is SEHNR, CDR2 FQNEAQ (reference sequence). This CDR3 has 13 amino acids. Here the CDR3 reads CASSFGQGEKLFF. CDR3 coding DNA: TGTGCCAGCAGTTTTGGGCAAGGAGAAAAACTGTTTTTT. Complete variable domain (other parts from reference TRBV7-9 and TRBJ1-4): DTGVSQNPRHKITKRGQNVTFRCDPISEHNRLYWYRQTLGQGPEFLTYFQNEAQLEKSRLLSDRFSAERPKGSFSTLEIQRTEQGDSAMYLCASSFGQGEKLFFGSGTQLSVL.

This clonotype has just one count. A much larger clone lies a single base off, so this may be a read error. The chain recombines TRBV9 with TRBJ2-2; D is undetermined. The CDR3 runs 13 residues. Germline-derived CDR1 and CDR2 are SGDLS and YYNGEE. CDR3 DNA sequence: TGTGCCAGCATGGAACAGAACGCCGGGGAGCTGTTTTTT. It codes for CASMEQNAGELFF.

The CDR3 loop reads CASGTGGEKLFF. The CDR3 coding sequence is TGTGCCAGTGGGACAGGGGGAGAAAAACTGTTTTTT. V gene TRBV2 combines with J gene TRBJ1-4; the match to TRBD1 covers 11 bases. Germline trimming cut 9 bases from V and 8 bases from J; bases unmatched to any gene: 2. CDR3 length: 12 residues. The germline CDR1 and CDR2 sequences are SNHLY and FYNNEI.

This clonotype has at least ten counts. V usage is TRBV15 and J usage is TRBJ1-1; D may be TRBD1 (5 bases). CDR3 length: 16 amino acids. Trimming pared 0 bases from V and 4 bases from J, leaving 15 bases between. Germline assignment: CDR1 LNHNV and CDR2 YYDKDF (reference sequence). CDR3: CATSRDRQGRGTEAFF. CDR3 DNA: TGTGCCACCAGCAGAGACAGGCAGGGTCGTGGCACTGAAGCTTTCTTT.

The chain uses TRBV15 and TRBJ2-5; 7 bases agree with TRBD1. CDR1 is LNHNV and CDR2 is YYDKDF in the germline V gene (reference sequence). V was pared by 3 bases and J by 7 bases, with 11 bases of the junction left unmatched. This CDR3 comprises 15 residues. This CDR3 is CATSSPQGDPLTQYF. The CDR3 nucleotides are TGTGCCACCAGCAGCCCCCAGGGGGACCCTCTGACCCAGTACTTC.

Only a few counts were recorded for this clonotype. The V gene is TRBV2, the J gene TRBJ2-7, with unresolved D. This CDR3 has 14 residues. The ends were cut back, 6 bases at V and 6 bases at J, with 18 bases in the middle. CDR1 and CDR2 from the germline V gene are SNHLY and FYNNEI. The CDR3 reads CASRDKGPRREQYF. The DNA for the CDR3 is TGTGCCAGCAGGGATAAGGGTCCCCGACGCGAGCAGTACTTC.

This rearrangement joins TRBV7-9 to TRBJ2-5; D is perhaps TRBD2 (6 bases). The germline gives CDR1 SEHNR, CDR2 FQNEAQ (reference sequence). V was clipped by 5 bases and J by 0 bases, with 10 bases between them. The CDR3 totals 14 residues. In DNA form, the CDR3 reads TGTGCCAGCAGCGCTCGGGGGAACCAAGAGACCCAGTACTTC. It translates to CASSARGNQETQYF.

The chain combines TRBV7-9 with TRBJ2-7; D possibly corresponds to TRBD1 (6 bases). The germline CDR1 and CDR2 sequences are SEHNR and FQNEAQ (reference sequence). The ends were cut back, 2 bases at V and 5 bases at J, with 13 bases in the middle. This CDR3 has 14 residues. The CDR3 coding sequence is TGTGCCAGCAGCTTAAGTACAGGGATGCACGAGCAGTACTTC. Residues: CASSLSTGMHEQYF.

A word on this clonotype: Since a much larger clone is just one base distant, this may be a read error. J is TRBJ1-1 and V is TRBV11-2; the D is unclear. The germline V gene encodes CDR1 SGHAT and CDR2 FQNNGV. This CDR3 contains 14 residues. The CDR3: CASSLISMNTEASF. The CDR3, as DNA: TGTGCCAGCAGCTTAATATCAATGAACACTGAAGCTTCCTTT.

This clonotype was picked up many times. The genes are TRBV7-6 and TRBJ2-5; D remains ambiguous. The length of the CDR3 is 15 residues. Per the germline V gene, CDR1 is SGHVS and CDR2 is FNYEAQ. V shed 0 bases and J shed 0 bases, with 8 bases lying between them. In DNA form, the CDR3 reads TGTGCCAGCAGCTTAGCTGGCGCGTACCAAGAGACCCAGTACTTC. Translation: CASSLAGAYQETQYF.

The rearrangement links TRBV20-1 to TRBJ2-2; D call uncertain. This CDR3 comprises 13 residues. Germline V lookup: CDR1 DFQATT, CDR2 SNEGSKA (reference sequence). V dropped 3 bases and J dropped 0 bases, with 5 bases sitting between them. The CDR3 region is CSASSANTGELFF. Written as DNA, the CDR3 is TGCAGTGCTAGTTCTGCGAACACCGGGGAGCTGTTTTTT.

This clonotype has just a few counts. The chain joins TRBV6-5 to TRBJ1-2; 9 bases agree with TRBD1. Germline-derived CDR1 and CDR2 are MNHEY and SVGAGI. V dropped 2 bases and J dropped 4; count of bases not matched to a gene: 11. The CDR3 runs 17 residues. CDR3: CASSYGGGDRVLYGYTF. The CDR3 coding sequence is TGTGCCAGCAGTTACGGTGGTGGGGACAGGGTCCTCTATGGCTACACCTTC.

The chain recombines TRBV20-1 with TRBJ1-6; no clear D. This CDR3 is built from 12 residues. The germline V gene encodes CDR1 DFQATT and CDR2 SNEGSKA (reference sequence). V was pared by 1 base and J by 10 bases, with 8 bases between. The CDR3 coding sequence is TGCAGTGCTAGAGTCTTCGGATCACCCCTCCACTTT. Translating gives CSARVFGSPLHF.

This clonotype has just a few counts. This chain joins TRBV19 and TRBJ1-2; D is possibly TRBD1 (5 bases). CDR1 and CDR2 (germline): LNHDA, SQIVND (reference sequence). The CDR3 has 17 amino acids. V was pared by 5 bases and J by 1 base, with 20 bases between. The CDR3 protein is CASSPTSIGGYNYGYTF. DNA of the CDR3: TGTGCCAGTAGTCCTACATCGATTGGGGGTTATAACTATGGCTACACCTTC.

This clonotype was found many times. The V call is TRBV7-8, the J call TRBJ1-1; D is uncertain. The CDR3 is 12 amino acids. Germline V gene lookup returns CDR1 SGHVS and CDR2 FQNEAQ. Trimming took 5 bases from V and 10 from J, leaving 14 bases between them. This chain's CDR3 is CASSTVVGGAFF. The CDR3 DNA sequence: TGTGCCAGCAGCACAGTTGTGGGTGGAGCTTTCTTT. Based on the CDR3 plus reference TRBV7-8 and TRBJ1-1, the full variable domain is GAGVSQSPRYKVAKRGQDVALRCDPISGHVSLFWYQQALGQGPEFLTYFQNEAQLDKSGLPSDRFFAERPEGSVSTLKIQRTQQEDSAVYLCASSTVVGGAFFGQGTRLTVV.

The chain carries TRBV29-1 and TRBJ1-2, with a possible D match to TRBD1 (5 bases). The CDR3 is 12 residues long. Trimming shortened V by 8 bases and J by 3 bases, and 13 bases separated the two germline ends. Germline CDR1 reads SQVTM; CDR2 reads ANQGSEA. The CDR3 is CSLGDRDYGYTF. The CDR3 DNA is TGCAGCTTGGGGGACCGGGACTATGGCTACACCTTC.

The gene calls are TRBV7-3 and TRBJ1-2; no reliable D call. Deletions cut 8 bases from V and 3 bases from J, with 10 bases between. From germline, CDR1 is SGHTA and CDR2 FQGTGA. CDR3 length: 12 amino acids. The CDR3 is CASLWSDYGYTF. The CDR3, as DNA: TGTGCCAGCCTTTGGTCCGACTATGGCTACACCTTC.

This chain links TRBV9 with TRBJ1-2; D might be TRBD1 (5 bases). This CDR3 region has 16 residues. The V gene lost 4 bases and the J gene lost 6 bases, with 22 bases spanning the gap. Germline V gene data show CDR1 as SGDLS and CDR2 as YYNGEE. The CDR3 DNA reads TGTGCCAGCAGCCCGACGAAGCGGCCAGGGATGAATGGCTACACCTTC. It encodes CASSPTKRPGMNGYTF.

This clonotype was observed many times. This CDR3 is CSVEAGGYGYTF. CDR3 DNA sequence: TGCAGCGTTGAGGCAGGGGGGTATGGCTACACCTTC. J is TRBJ1-2 and V is TRBV29-1, with 7 bases that match TRBD1. J gave up 5 bases and V 3 bases, and 3 bases lay outside the gene matches. Per germline, CDR1 SQVTM and CDR2 ANQGSEA. The CDR3 spans 12 residues.

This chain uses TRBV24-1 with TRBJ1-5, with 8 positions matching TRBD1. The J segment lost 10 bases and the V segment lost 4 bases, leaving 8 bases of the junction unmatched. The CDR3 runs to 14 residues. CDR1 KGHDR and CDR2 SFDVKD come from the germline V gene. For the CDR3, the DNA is TGTGCCACCAGTGACGAGACAGGGGAGAATCCCCAGCATTTT. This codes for CATSDETGENPQHF.